This T cell receptor (beta chain) was obtained from a study of blood T cell repertoires in COVID-19. On the study more broadly: Sources were T cells, B-cell-depleted T cells, or PBMCs; the material itself was cDNA or gDNA.

Per the original methods: Cell counts per sample came from amplifying reference gene primers. Clones were sequenced by immunoSEQ multiplex PCR, and TCRdb holds only the in-frame ones, with some missing. D and trimming come from the DNA, and the V and J calls and clone size come from that table. The data hold about 78,000 clones, with 80% to 95% observed a single time. Germline assignment: CDR1 SGHKS and CDR2 YYEKEE (reference sequence). V trimming: 4 bases; J trimming: 5 bases; junction bases outside the gene matches: 6. CDR3 length: 15 residues. The sequenced sample was peripheral blood. This TCR was recovered from a woman older than 75 with acute or convalescent COVID-19. V gene TRBV5-5 combines with J gene TRBJ1-4; TRBD1 aligns across 9 bases. For the CDR3, the DNA is TGTGCCAGCAGCAGGTCCGGGACAGGGAATGAAAAACTGTTTTTT. This codes for CASSRSGTGNEKLFF.